The 14 T cell receptor beta chains presented below share a single source sample, sequenced in a study of T cells in tuberculosis. Profiled with immunoSEQ multiplex PCR; TCRdb holds only in-frame clones, not every one. The sample records over 30,000 clones, roughly 90% being singletons. The sample consisted of PBMCs. The source is a donor aged 10 to 29 with latent tuberculosis or without tuberculosis infection. Some clones in this sample may be carry-over from other donors' samples.

The V call is TRBV25-1, the J call TRBJ2-1; D gene ambiguous. The CDR3 has 11 amino acids. Trimming cost V 5 bases and J 7 bases, with 6 bases left between them. Germline V gene data show CDR1 as MGHDK and CDR2 as SYGVNS. The DNA for the CDR3 is TGTGCCAGCAGTACACGAAATGAGCAGTTCTTC. Translation gives CASSTRNEQFF.

The J gene is TRBJ2-5, the V gene TRBV2, with D possibly being TRBD1 (5 bases). V lost 7 bases to trimming and J lost 5 bases, with 17 bases between them. CDR1 and CDR2 from the germline V gene are SNHLY and FYNNEI. The CDR3 extends over 14 amino acids. The CDR3, as DNA: TGTGCCAGCAAGGGGTTAGTCAAGTCTGAGACCCAGTACTTC. As protein: CASKGLVKSETQYF.

The chain has TRBV5-1 and TRBJ2-1; the match to TRBD1 covers 9 bases. V was pared by 4 bases and J by 8 bases, with 7 bases of the junction left unmatched. Germline V lookup: CDR1 SGHRS, CDR2 YFSETQ. The CDR3 is 14 residues long. In DNA form, the CDR3 reads TGCGCCAGCAGCGCCGGACAGGGGCGACATGAGCAGTTCTTC. This encodes CASSAGQGRHEQFF.

The rearrangement links TRBV27 to TRBJ2-7; D remains unclear. The CDR3 length is 13 residues. CDR1 and CDR2 from the germline V gene are MNHEY and SMNVEV (reference sequence). Trimming took off 3 bases at V and 1 base at J, with 7 bases between the two ends. The CDR3 protein is CASSFKQSYEQYF. Written as DNA, the CDR3 is TGTGCCAGCAGTTTTAAACAGTCCTACGAGCAGTACTTC.

The V and J genes are TRBV2 and TRBJ2-7; D might be TRBD2 (7 bases). The germline V gene has CDR1 SNHLY and CDR2 FYNNEI. The CDR3 has 14 amino acids. V shed 3 bases and J shed 2 bases, with 11 bases lying between them. CDR3 nucleotides: TGTGCCAGCAGTGATATAGGGGGGGCCTACGAGCAGTACTTC. Encoded protein: CASSDIGGAYEQYF.

The chain carries TRBV27 and TRBJ2-5; 10 positions match TRBD2. Per germline, CDR1 MNHEY and CDR2 SMNVEV (reference sequence). The CDR3 contains 16 residues. V trimming: 5 bases; J trimming: 2 bases; junction bases outside the gene matches: 8. The CDR3 DNA reads as TGTGCCAGCAGTCCCTTTCCGGGACTAGCGCAAGAGACCCAGTACTTC. Translation: CASSPFPGLAQETQYF.

The chain has TRBV14 and TRBJ2-5; 8 bases fit TRBD2. The junction had 4 bases not matched to a gene; V was cut back by 2 bases and J by 2 bases. From germline, CDR1 is SGHDN and CDR2 FVKESK. This CDR3 has 15 residues. As DNA, the CDR3 is TGTGCCAGCAGCCAACTGGGACTAGGACAAGAGACCCAGTACTTC. Protein product: CASSQLGLGQETQYF.

This clone was seen just once. This rearrangement joins TRBV18 to TRBJ1-5; D is possibly TRBD1 (5 bases). Germline CDR1 is KGHSH and CDR2 is LQKENI. The CDR3 sequence is 16 residues long. The V end was cut by 6 bases, the J end by 2 bases, with 17 bases between. The CDR3 sequence is CASSYLREEGNQPQHF. The CDR3 nucleotides are TGTGCCAGCTCCTACCTCAGGGAAGAGGGCAATCAGCCCCAGCATTTT.

The rearrangement links TRBV27 to TRBJ1-2, with unresolved D. The CDR3 totals 13 residues. From germline, CDR1 is MNHEY and CDR2 SMNVEV (reference sequence). Trimming shortened V by 6 bases and J by 4 bases, and 12 bases separated the two germline ends. The CDR3 bases are TGTGCCAGCAGAGGAGAGAGTCCCTATGGCTACACCTTC. It yields the protein CASRGESPYGYTF.

This sequence joins TRBV10-2 and TRBJ1-2, with 10 bases fitting TRBD1. Germline trimming cut 7 bases from V and 4 bases from J; bases unmatched to any gene: 6. The CDR3 covers 14 residues. The germline V gene encodes CDR1 WSHSY and CDR2 SAAADI. CDR3 DNA: TGCGCCAGCACTCGGACAGGGGGAGGCTATGGCTACACCTTC. Amino acids: CASTRTGGGYGYTF.

This clone was seen more than once but under ten times. The rearrangement links TRBV6-5 to TRBJ1-3; D remains ambiguous. CDR3 length: 12 amino acids. With 8 bases removed from V and 0 bases from J, the gap between germline ends came to 5 bases. Germline V CDR1 and CDR2: MNHEY, SVGAGI. CDR3 region: CASRSSGNTIYF. The CDR3 coding sequence is TGTGCCAGCCGGAGCTCTGGAAACACCATATATTTT.

This chain connects TRBV5-1 to TRBJ2-5; 10 bases fit TRBD2. The CDR3 extends over 15 amino acids. The germline gives CDR1 SGHRS, CDR2 YFSETQ. The J segment lost 4 bases and the V segment lost 2 bases, leaving 5 bases of the junction unmatched. The CDR3 loop reads CASSFLAGVGETQYF. Written as DNA, the CDR3 is TGCGCCAGCAGCTTCCTAGCGGGGGTGGGAGAGACCCAGTACTTC. Supplemented by reference TRBV5-1 and TRBJ2-5, the full variable domain reads KAGVTQTPRYLIKTRGQQVTLSCSPISGHRSVSWYQQTPGQGLQFLFEYFSETQRNKGNFPGRFSGRQFSNSRSEMNVSTLELGDSALYLCASSFLAGVGETQYFGPGTRLLVL.

CDR3 coding DNA: TGCGCCAGCAGCTTCGGGTTCGGGAGGGATGAGCAGTTCTTC. Residues: CASSFGFGRDEQFF. This sequence joins TRBV5-1 and TRBJ2-1, with 8 bases aligning to TRBD2. Germline-derived CDR1 and CDR2 are SGHRS and YFSETQ. V was pared by 2 bases and J by 8 bases, with 6 bases of the junction left unmatched. CDR3 length: 14 residues.

V usage is TRBV28 and J usage is TRBJ2-3; D is possibly TRBD1 (6 bases). The CDR3 is 15 amino acids. V dropped 3 bases and J dropped 4 bases, with 14 bases sitting between them. Germline values: CDR1 MDHEN, CDR2 SYDVKM. In DNA, the CDR3 is TGTGCCAGCAGTTTGGGGGCTAATGGCGCAGATACGCAGTATTTT. It yields the protein CASSLGANGADTQYF. The full variable domain, rest sourced from reference TRBV28 and TRBJ2-3, is DVKVTQSSRYLVKRTGEKVFLECVQDMDHENMFWYRQDPGLGLRLIYFSYDVKMKEKGDIPEGYSVSREKKERFSLILESASTNQTSMYLCASSLGANGADTQYFGPGTRLTVL.